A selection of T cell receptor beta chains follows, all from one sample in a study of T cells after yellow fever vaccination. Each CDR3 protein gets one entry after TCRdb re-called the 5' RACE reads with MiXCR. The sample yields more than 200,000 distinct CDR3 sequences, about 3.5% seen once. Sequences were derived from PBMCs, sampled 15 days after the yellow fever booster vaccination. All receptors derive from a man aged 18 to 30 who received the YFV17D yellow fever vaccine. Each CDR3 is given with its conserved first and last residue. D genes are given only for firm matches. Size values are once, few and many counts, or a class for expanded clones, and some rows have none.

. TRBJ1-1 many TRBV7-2 CASSPRPINTEAFF TGTGCCAGCAGCCCGCGACCCATAAACACTGAAGCTTTCTTT
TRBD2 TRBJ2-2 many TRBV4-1 CASSPFGGGPDTGELFF TGCGCCAGCAGCCCCTTCGGGGGGGGGCCGGATACCGGGGAGCTGTTTTTT
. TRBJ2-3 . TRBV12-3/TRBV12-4 CACSLTDTQYF TGTGCCTGCAGTTTAACTGATACGCAGTATTTT
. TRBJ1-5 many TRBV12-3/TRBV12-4 CASSSGGNENQPQHF TGTGCCAGCAGTTCGGGGGGGAACGAAAATCAGCCCCAGCATTTT
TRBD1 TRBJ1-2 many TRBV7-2 CASSLEWTGDNYGYTF TGTGCCAGCAGCTTAGAGTGGACAGGGGATAACTATGGCTACACCTTC
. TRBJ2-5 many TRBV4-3 CASSQAVGGQETQYF TGCGCCAGCAGCCAAGCGGTCGGCGGGCAAGAGACCCAGTACTTC
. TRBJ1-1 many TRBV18 CASSPPRVYTEAFF TGTGCCAGCTCACCACCTAGGGTTTATACTGAAGCTTTCTTT
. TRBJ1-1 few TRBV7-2 CASSEPGEGSDTEAFF TGTGCCAGCAGCGAACCCGGGGAGGGGAGTGACACTGAAGCTTTCTTT
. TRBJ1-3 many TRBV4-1 CASSGTGPRNTIYF TGCGCCAGCAGCGGAACCGGGCCGCGAAACACCATATATTTT
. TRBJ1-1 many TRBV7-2 CASSLVSGGTEAFF TGTGCCAGCAGCTTAGTATCGGGGGGAACTGAAGCTTTCTTT
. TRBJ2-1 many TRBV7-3 CASAPGSHDEQFF TGTGCCAGCGCCCCCGGTTCTCACGATGAGCAGTTCTTC
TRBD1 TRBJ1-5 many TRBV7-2 CASSAGQGQPQHF TGTGCCAGCAGCGCAGGACAGGGTCAGCCCCAGCATTTT
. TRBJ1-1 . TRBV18 CASSPQGKSTEAFF TGTGCCAGCTCACCGCAAGGGAAGAGCACTGAAGCTTTCTTT
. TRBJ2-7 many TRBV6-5 CASRSLLRGSYEQYF TGTGCCAGCAGATCGCTCCTCAGGGGCTCCTACGAGCAGTACTTC
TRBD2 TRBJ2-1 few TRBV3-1 CASSREGGGTSFF TGTGCCAGCAGCCGAGAGGGCGGGGGTACCTCGTTCTTC
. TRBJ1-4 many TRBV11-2 CASSRGRASTNEKLFF TGTGCCAGCTCAAGGGGAAGGGCCTCAACTAATGAAAAACTGTTTTTT
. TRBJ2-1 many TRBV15 CAIALDNEQFF TGTGCCATCGCCCTTGACAATGAGCAGTTCTTC
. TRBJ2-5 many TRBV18 CASSPPGQYQETQYF TGTGCCAGCTCACCACCTGGACAGTACCAAGAGACCCAGTACTTC
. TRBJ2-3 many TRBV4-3 CASSQQGHLGTDTQYF TGCGCCAGCAGCCAACAAGGCCACCTTGGAACAGATACGCAGTATTTT
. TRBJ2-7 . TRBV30 CAWRDVSSYEQYF TGTGCCTGGAGGGACGTAAGCTCCTACGAGCAGTACTTC
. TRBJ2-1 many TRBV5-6 CASSLYNEQFF TGTGCCAGCAGTTTATACAATGAGCAGTTCTTC
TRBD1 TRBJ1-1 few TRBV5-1 CASSIGQGRTEAFF TGCGCCAGCAGCATCGGACAGGGAAGAACTGAAGCTTTCTTT
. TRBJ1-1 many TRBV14 CASSQDPGRVTEAFF TGTGCCAGCAGCCAAGATCCAGGGAGGGTCACTGAAGCTTTCTTT
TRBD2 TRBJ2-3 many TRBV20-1 CSARDPGGGWSTDTQYF TGCAGTGCTAGAGATCCCGGCGGGGGGTGGAGCACAGATACGCAGTATTTT
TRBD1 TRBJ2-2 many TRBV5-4 CASSLVGDRDTGELFF TGTGCCAGCAGCTTGGTTGGAGACAGGGATACCGGGGAGCTGTTTTTT
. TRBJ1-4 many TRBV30 CAWSVDGAREKLFF TGTGCCTGGAGTGTGGATGGCGCACGGGAAAAACTGTTTTTT
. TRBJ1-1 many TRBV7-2 CASNHLRIARMNTEAFF TGTGCCAGCAATCATCTCAGAATCGCGAGGATGAACACTGAAGCTTTCTTT
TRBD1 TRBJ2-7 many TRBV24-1 CATPQDRDRPYEQYF TGTGCCACCCCACAGGACAGGGACAGACCCTACGAGCAGTACTTC
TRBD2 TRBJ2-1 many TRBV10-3 CAILAGGTENEQFF TGTGCCATACTAGCGGGGGGGACTGAGAATGAGCAGTTCTTC
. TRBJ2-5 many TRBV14 CASSFGRDQETQYF TGTGCCAGCAGCTTTGGACGGGACCAAGAGACCCAGTACTTC
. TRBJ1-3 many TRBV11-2 CASSLGTGNTIYF TGTGCCAGCAGCTTGGGGACTGGAAACACCATATATTTT
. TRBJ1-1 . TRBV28 CASSFFGREAEAFF TGTGCCAGCAGTTTCTTCGGCCGAGAGGCTGAAGCTTTCTTT
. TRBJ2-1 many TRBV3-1 CASSHRYNEQFF TGTGCCAGCAGCCACAGATACAATGAGCAGTTCTTC
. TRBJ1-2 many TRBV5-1 CASRLEVEGYTF TGCGCCAGCAGGCTGGAGGTAGAGGGCTACACCTTC
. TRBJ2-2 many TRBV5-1 CASSLEQGLTGELFF TGCGCCAGCAGCTTGGAGCAGGGGTTGACCGGGGAGCTGTTTTTT
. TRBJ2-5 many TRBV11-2 CASRLTTGIQETQYF TGTGCCAGCAGACTTACCACAGGGATCCAAGAGACCCAGTACTTC
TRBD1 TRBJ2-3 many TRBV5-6 CASSGQGLPDTQYF TGTGCCAGCAGCGGACAGGGTCTCCCTGATACGCAGTATTTT
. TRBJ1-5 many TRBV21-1 CASSGDRRLSNQPQHF TGTGCCAGCAGCGGGGACAGACGATTAAGCAATCAGCCCCAGCATTTT
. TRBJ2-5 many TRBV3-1 CASSQGGLTETQYF TGTGCCAGCAGCCAAGGGGGCTTAACGGAGACCCAGTACTTC
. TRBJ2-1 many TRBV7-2 CASSPQGLLTVSSYNEQFF TGTGCCAGCAGCCCTCAGGGGCTCCTAACGGTTAGCTCCTACAATGAGCAGTTCTTC
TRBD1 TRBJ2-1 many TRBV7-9 CASSLSGTGNNEQFF TGTGCCAGCAGCTTGTCCGGGACAGGCAACAATGAGCAGTTCTTC
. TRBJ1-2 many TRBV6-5 CASRSLGGNYGYTF TGTGCCAGCAGGAGTCTAGGGGGGAACTATGGCTACACCTTC
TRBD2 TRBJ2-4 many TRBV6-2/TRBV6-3 CASTRGLENIQYF TGTGCCAGCACTCGGGGACTAGAAAACATTCAGTACTTC
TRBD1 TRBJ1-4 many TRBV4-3 CASSQGDRGEKLFF TGCGCCAGCAGCCAAGGGGACAGGGGTGAAAAACTGTTTTTT
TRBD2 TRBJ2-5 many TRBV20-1 CSGGGAVETQYF TGCAGTGGCGGGGGGGCTGTAGAGACCCAGTACTTC
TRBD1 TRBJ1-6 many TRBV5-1 CASSPGQGALNSPLHF TGCGCCAGCAGCCCGGGACAGGGGGCGCTGAATTCACCCCTCCACTTT
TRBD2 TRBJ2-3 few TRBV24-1 CATSDLTSGGALDTDTQYF TGTGCCACCAGTGACTTAACTAGCGGGGGGGCCCTTGACACAGATACGCAGTATTTT
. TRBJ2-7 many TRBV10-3 CAISEGQAGFYEQYF TGTGCCATCAGTGAAGGACAAGCGGGCTTCTACGAGCAGTACTTC
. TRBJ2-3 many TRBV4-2 CASSQDSPTDTQYF TGTGCCAGCAGCCAAGACAGCCCCACAGATACGCAGTATTTT
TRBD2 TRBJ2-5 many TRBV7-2 CASSLGLLAGVGQETQYF TGTGCCAGCAGCTTAGGACTACTAGCGGGGGTGGGCCAAGAGACCCAGTACTTC
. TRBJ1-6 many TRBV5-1 CASSLTAPKSYNSPLHF TGCGCCAGCAGCTTGACGGCCCCCAAGTCCTATAATTCACCCCTCCACTTT
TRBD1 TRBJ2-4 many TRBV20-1 CSAKAGGNIQYF TGCAGTGCAAAAGCAGGGGGAAACATTCAGTACTTC
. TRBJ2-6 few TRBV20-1 CSARPSGTGANVLTF TGCAGTGCTAGACCATCAGGGACTGGGGCCAACGTCCTGACTTTC
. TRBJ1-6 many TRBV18 CASSPTQINSPLHF TGTGCCAGCTCACCAACACAGATTAATTCACCCCTCCACTTT
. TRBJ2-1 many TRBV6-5 CASSYSPRTFYEQFF TGTGCCAGCAGTTACTCCCCCAGGACGTTCTATGAGCAGTTCTTC
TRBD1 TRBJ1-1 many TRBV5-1 CASSPRQGGTEAFF TGCGCCAGCAGCCCGAGACAGGGGGGGACTGAAGCTTTCTTT
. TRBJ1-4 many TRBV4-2 CASSLERVTNEKLFF TGTGCCAGCAGTCTCGAGAGGGTGACTAATGAAAAACTGTTTTTT
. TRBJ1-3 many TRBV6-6 CASSSGTQNTIYF TGTGCCAGCAGTTCGGGGACGCAAAACACCATATATTTT